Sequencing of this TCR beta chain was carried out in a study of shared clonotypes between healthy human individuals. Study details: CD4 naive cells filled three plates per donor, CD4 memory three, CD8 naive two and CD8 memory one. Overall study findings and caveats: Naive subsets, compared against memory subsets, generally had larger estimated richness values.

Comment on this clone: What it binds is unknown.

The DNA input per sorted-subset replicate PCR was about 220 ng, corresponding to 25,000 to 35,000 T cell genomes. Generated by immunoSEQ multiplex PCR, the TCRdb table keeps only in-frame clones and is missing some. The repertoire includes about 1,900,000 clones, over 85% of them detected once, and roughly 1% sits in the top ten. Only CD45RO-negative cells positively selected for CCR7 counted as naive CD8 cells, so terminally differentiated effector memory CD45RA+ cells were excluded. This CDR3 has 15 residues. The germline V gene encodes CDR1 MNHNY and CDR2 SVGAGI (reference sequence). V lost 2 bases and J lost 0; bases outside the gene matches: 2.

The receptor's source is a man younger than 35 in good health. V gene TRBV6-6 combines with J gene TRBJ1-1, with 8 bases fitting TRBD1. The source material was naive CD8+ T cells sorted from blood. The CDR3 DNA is TGTGCCAGCAGTTACACGACAGGGGTGAACACTGAAGCTTTCTTT. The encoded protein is CASSYTTGVNTEAFF.